This record looks at one TCR beta chain sequence and its context. The antigen it recognizes is unknown. Base quality data are lacking; no much larger clone is found one base away. This sample was included in a study of somatic mutations in cytotoxic T cells in rheumatoid arthritis (dated by TCRdb to about 2017). Turning to the overall study: Some T-cell populations stained with V beta antibodies were sorted by flow on a FACSAria II or Sony SH800 to nearly 100% purity, with sorted V beta1+ cells additionally subjected to TCRB sequencing. In newly diagnosed rheumatoid arthritis without treatment, the study examined if expanded CD8+ T-cell clones harbor somatic mutations, relying on TCRB deep sequencing to characterize clonality. Median age was essentially the same in the patient group and the control group. TCRB deep sequencing was performed for more than 50 rheumatoid arthritis patients and approximately 20 healthy controls.

General findings and caveats noted by the study authors: The slight underrepresentation of TRBV07 in patients was not corrected for multiple comparisons. The antigen targets of the expanded CD8+ clones were unknown, and absence from virus-specific databases did not rule out viral specificity. CD8+ clonality increased with age in patients (Spearman r ≈ 0.5) but not in healthy controls. In about an eighth of the roughly 65 patients the largest CD8+ clone exceeded 20% of CD8+ cells, and several identical CD8+ TCRB sequences were shared between blood and synovial fluid. CD8+ T-cell clonality did not differ significantly between rheumatoid arthritis patients and age-matched healthy controls.

The germline V gene supplies CDR1 SGHRS and CDR2 YFSETQ. Compared with germline, V lacks 6 bases and J lacks 7 bases; bases without a gene match: 8. The CDR3, from cysteine to phenylalanine, totals 15 residues. Kept here is only the CDR3 DNA, which spans 45 bases and is read in frame from base 1. With a median age of 56 years (range roughly 20-80) and 55% female, the healthy controls consisted of 20 blood donors whose buffy coats were used. Flow cytometry confirmed the purity of CD4+ and CD8+ cells that had been isolated by positive magnetic bead selection on an AutoMACS. Peripheral blood mononuclear cells were isolated by Ficoll-Paque PLUS density gradient separation. DNA was extracted from CD4-enriched, CD8-enriched or PBMC samples with Nucleospin Tissue or Tissue XS kits and quantified with a Qubit 2.0 fluorometer. Genomic DNA underwent TCRB CDR3 sequencing using the immunoSEQ assay. The authors' pipeline ran thus. Analyses were restricted to productive TCRB rearrangements. Clonality was calculated as a Shannon entropy-based productive clonality index, and a clone was defined by a unique TCRB CDR3 sequence. The template counts of each clone relative to the total templates per sample were used to calculate repertoire overlap between two samples. V-gene usage measured by flow cytometry correlated with TCRB sequencing V-gene usage, with a Spearman r of approximately 0.6. What TCRdb holds here is the immuneACCESS table cut down to in-frame rearrangements. Part of the clones is not present; checked against another copy, under half of the missing clones reflect an unresolved V gene, and the others are unexplained. The DNA was the basis for D and trimming; V, J and clone size are from that table. The sample table lists 6,000 to 7,000 clones, around 80% of them with a count of one. The top ten constitute about 40% of the sample.

Sequencing used CD8+ T cells sorted from blood. This chain is built from TRBV5-1 and TRBJ2-1, with 12 middle bases fitting TRBD1. This sequence was found in a woman aged 55-75 years in good health. The CDR3 loop reads CASTVRDRGPNEQFF. Read as DNA, the sequence is TGCGCCAGCACCGTCCGGGACAGGGGGCCTAATGAGCAGTTCTTC.